This T cell receptor (beta chain) is from a study of blood T cell repertoires in COVID-19. Overall study context: There were acute and convalescent COVID-19 samples, and they came from the United States, Italy and Spain.

The repertoire was sequenced with immunoSEQ multiplex PCR; TCRdb's copy has only in-frame clones and lacks some. The sample consists of some 420,000 clones, 85% to 90% of them appearing once. Researchers sorted participants into cohorts using their self-reported clinical history. Germline CDR1 is GTSNPN and CDR2 is SVGIG (reference sequence). V shed 2 bases, J shed 5 bases, and the junction held 5 bases outside the gene matches. The CDR3 has 14 residues. This TCR came from a man aged 30-40 years who had recovered from COVID-19. Material: PBMCs or T cells enriched from blood (not recorded which). The chain uses TRBV30 and TRBJ1-5; the match to TRBD1 covers 8 bases. For the CDR3, the DNA is TGTGCCTGGAGTTCTGGACAGGGTTATCAGCCCCAGCATTTT. As protein: CAWSSGQGYQPQHF.